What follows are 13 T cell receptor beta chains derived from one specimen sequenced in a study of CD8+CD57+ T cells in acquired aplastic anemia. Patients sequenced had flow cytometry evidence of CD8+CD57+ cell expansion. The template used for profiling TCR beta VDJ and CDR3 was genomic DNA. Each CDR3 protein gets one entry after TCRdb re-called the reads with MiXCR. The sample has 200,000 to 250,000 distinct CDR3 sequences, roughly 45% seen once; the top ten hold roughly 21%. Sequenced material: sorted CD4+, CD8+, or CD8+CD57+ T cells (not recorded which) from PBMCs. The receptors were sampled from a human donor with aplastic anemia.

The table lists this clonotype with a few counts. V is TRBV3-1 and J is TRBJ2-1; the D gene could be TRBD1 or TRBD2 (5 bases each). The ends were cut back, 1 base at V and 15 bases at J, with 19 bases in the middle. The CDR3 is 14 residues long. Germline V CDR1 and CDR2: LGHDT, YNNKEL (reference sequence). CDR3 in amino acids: CASSQGESRWGRFF. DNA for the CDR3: TGTGCCAGCAGCCAAGGAGAAAGTAGGTGGGGGAGGTTCTTC.

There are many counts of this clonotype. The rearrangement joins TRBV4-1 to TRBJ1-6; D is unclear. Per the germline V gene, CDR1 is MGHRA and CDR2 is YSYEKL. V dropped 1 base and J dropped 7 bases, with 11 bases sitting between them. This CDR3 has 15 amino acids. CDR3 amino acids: CASSQGGGGNSPLHF. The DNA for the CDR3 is TGCGCCAGCAGCCAAGGAGGTGGTGGGAATTCACCCCTCCACTTT.

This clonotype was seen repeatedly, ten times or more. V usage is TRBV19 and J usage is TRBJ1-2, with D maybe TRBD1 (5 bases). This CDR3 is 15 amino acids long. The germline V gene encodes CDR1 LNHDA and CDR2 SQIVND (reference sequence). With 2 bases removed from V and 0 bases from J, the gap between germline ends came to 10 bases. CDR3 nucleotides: TGTGCCAGTAGTATATGGAGGGGAGCTAACTATGGCTACACCTTC. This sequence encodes CASSIWRGANYGYTF.

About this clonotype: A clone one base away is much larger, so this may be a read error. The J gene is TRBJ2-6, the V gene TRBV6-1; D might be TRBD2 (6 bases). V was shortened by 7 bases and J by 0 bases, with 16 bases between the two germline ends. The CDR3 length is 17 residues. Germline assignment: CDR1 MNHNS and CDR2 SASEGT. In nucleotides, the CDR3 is TGTGCCAGCAACAATCTAGCGCACAGCTCTGGGGCCAACGTCCTGACTTTC. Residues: CASNNLAHSSGANVLTF.

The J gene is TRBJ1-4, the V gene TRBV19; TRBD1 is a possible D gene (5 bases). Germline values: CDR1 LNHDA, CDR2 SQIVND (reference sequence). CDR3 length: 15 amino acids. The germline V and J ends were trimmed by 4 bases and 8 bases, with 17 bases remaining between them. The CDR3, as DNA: TGTGCCAGTAGTACTTCCGGGACGGAGCAAGAAAAACTGTTTTTT. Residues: CASSTSGTEQEKLFF. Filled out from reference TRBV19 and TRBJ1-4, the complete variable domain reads DGGITQSPKYLFRKEGQNVTLSCEQNLNHDAMYWYRQDPGQGLRLIYYSQIVNDFQKGDIAEGYSVSREKKESFPLTVTSAQKNPTAFYLCASSTSGTEQEKLFFGSGTQLSVL.

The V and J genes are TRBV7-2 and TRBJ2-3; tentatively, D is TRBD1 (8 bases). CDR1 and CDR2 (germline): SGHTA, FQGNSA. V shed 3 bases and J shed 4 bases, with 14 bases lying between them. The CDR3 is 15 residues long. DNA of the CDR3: TGTGCCAGCAGCTTTCGACAGGGGAGGGCAGATACGCAGTATTTT. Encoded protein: CASSFRQGRADTQYF.

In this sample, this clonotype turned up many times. CDR3 nucleotides: TGTGCCTGGATATGCAAAGGGAGCACTGAAGCTTTCTTT. Amino acids: CAWICKGSTEAFF. The V call is TRBV30, the J call TRBJ1-1; D gene unclear. Trimming removed 4 bases at V and 4 bases at J, with 13 bases between. The CDR3 runs to 13 residues. CDR1 and CDR2 (germline): GTSNPN, SVGIG (reference sequence).

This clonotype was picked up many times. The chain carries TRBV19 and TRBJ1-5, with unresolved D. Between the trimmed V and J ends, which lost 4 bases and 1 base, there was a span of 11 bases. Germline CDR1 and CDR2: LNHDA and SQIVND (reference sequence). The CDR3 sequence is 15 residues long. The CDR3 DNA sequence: TGTGCCAGTAGTACCCCGGTTCGGAGCAATCAGCCCCAGCATTTT. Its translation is CASSTPVRSNQPQHF.

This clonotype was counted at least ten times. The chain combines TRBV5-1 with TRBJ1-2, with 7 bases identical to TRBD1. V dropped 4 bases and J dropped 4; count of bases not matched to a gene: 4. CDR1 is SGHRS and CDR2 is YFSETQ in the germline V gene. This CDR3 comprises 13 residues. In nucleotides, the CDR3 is TGCGCCAGCAGCCCCGGGACAGTCTATGGCTACACCTTC. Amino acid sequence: CASSPGTVYGYTF.

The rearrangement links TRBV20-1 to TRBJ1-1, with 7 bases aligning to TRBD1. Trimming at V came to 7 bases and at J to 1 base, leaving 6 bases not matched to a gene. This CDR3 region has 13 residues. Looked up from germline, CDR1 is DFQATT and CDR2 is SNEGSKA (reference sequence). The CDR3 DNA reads TGCAGTGTTAGGGACAGACCGAACACTGAAGCTTTCTTT. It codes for CSVRDRPNTEAFF.

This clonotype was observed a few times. The CDR3 spells CASSPGQSLDTQYF. CDR3 DNA sequence: TGTGCCAGCTCACCAGGACAATCTTTAGATACGCAGTATTTT. The chain couples TRBV18 to TRBJ2-3, with a weak D call TRBD1 (5 bases). The length of the CDR3 is 14 residues. CDR1 KGHSH and CDR2 LQKENI come from the germline V gene. Trimming pared 2 bases from V and 5 bases from J, leaving 11 bases between.

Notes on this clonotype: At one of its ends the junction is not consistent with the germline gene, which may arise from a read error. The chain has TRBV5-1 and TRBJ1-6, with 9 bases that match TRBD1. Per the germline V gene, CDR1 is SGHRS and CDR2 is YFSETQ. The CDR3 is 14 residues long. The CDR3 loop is CASSHGTGTSPLHF. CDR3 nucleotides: TGTGCCAGCAGCCATGGGACAGGGACTTCACCCCTCCACTTT. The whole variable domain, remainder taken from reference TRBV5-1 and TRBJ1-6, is KAGVTQTPRYLIKTRGQQVTLSCSPISGHRSVSWYQQTPGQGLQFLFEYFSETQRNKGNFPGRFSGRQFSNSRSEMNVSTLELGDSALYLCASSHGTGTSPLHFGNGTRLTVT.

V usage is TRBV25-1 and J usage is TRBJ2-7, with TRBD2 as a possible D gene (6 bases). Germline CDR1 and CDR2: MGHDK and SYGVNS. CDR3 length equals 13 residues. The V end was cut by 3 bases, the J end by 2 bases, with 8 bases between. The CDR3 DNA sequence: TGTGCCAGCAGTGAGGGGGGTGCCTACGAGCAGTACTTC. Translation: CASSEGGAYEQYF.